This T cell receptor beta chain was documented in a study of T-cell reconstitution after alpha-beta-depleted transplantation in children. This CDR3 region has 16 residues. Germline loops: CDR1 SNHLY, CDR2 FYNNEI. V lost 2 bases and J lost 3; bases outside the gene matches: 6. Unique molecular identifiers were built into the TCRbeta library. A single record per CDR3 protein comes from TCRdb applying MiXCR to the PCR reads. The data show roughly 790,000 distinct CDR3 sequences, roughly 15% seen once. This chain connects TRBV2 to TRBJ2-7, with 11 bases matching TRBD2. The sequence was obtained from a male patient between 5 and 17 years old who had a stem cell transplant for acute lymphoblastic leukemia, so the T cells may come from the graft donor. The specimen comprised PBMCs, mostly from graft donor cells, sampled 360 days after TCRalphabeta/CD19-depleted stem cell transplant. CDR3 sequence (DNA): TGTGCCAGCAGTGAATGGTTAGCGGGAGGGGACTACGAGCAGTACTTC. It encodes CASSEWLAGGDYEQYF. The complete variable domain, with remaining parts taken from reference TRBV2 and TRBJ2-7, reads EPEVTQTPSHQVTQMGQEVILRCVPISNHLYFYWYRQILGQKVEFLVSFYNNEISEKSEIFDDQFSVERPDGSNFTLKIRSTKLEDSAMYFCASSEWLAGGDYEQYFGPGTRLTVT.